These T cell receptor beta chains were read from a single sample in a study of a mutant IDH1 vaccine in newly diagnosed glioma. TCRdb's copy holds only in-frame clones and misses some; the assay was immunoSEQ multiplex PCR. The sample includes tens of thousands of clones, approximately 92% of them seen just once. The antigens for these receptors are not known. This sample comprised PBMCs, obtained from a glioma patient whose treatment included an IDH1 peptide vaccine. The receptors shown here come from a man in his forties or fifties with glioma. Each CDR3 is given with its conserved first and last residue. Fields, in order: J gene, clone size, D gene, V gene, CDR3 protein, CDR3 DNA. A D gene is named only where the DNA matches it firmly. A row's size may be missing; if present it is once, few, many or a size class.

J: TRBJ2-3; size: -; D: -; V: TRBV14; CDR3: CASSHNSPTDTQYF; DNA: TGTGCCAGCAGCCACAATAGTCCCACAGATACGCAGTATTTT
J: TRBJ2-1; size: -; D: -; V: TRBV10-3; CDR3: CAISVRLDRGGGQFF; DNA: TGTGCCATCAGCGTTAGACTAGACCGAGGGGGCGGGCAGTTCTTC
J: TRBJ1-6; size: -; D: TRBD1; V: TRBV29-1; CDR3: CSVRTGSQNSPLHF; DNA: TGCAGCGTTCGGACAGGGAGCCAGAATTCACCCCTCCACTTT
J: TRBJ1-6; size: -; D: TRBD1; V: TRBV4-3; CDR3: CASSQDHTGGAYNSPLHF; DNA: TGCGCCAGCAGCCAAGATCACACAGGGGGGGCCTATAATTCACCCCTCCACTTT
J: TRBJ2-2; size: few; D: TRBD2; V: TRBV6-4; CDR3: CASSERESGELFF; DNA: TGTGCCAGCAGTGAGCGGGAGAGCGGGGAGCTGTTTTTT
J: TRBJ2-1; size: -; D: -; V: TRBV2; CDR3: CASRDYNEQFF; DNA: TGTGCCAGCAGGGACTACAATGAGCAGTTCTTC
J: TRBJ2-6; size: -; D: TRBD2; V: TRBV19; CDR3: CASRGLAGDPGANVLTF; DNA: TGTGCCAGTAGAGGACTAGCGGGAGATCCCGGGGCCAACGTCCTGACTTTC
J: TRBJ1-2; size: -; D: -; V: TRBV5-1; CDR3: CASRYGLRDTLPNYGYTF; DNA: TGCGCCAGCAGATATGGACTCCGGGACACCCTTCCTAACTATGGCTACACCTTC
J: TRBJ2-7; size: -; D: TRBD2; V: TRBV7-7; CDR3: CAGSAGGPLEQYF; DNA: TGTGCTGGCTCAGCGGGAGGGCCTCTCGAGCAGTACTTC
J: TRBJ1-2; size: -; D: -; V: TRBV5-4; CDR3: CASSFSRETYGYTF; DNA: TGTGCCAGCAGCTTTTCCCGTGAGACCTATGGCTACACCTTC
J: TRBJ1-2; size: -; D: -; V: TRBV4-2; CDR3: CASSQEASKNYGYTF; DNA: TGTGCCAGCAGCCAAGAAGCCTCCAAGAACTATGGCTACACCTTC
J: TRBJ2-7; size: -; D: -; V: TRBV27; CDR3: CASSLSAWGEQYF; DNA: TGTGCCAGCAGTTTATCGGCGTGGGGGGAGCAGTACTTC
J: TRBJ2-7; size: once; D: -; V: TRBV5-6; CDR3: CASSLVFGVREQYF; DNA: TGTGCCAGCAGCTTGGTATTTGGGGTTCGGGAGCAGTACTTC